The 24 T cell receptor beta chains reported below all come from one sample, sequenced in a study of shared clonotypes between healthy human individuals. The repertoire was sequenced with immunoSEQ multiplex PCR; TCRdb's copy has only in-frame clones and lacks some. The sample holds 800,000 to 1,200,000 clones, about 84% seen once. Sequencing was carried out using memory CD4+ T cells from PBMCs. Subset here: CD45RA-negative fraction. The source is a man younger than 35 in good health. Some clones in this sample may be carry-over from other donors' samples.

The chain recombines TRBV16 with TRBJ2-7; unclear D gene. This CDR3 has 12 amino acids. V was clipped by 1 base and J by 5 bases, with 6 bases between them. Germline CDR1 reads KGHSY; CDR2 reads FQNENV. The CDR3 here is CASSQLGDEQYF. The CDR3 coding sequence is TGTGCCAGCAGCCAATTGGGTGACGAGCAGTACTTC.

The V call is TRBV6-1, the J call TRBJ2-7; either TRBD1 or TRBD2 may supply D (7 bases each). CDR1 and CDR2 (germline): MNHNS, SASEGT. V lost 6 bases to trimming and J lost 0 bases, with 15 bases between them. The CDR3 consists of 15 residues. The CDR3 nucleotides are TGTGCCAGCAGGAGTCGGGGGGACAGCTCCTACGAGCAGTACTTC. Translating it yields CASRSRGDSSYEQYF.

J is TRBJ1-3 and V is TRBV5-1; D possibly corresponds to TRBD1 (6 bases). V was shortened by 2 bases and J by 0 bases, with 9 bases between the two germline ends. Per the germline V gene, CDR1 is SGHRS and CDR2 is YFSETQ. The CDR3 has 15 amino acids. The CDR3 region has the DNA TGCGCCAGCAGCTTTACAGGGAGCTCTGGAAACACCATATATTTT. Translation gives CASSFTGSSGNTIYF.

This clone was observed a few times. The J gene is TRBJ2-7, the V gene TRBV7-9, with TRBD2 identical over 10 bases. With 5 bases clipped from V and 6 bases from J, the junction kept 7 bases outside the gene matches. Germline V gives CDR1 SEHNR, CDR2 FQNEAQ (reference sequence). CDR3 length: 14 amino acids. The CDR3 DNA sequence: TGTGCCAGCAGCCAAGGGCTAGCGGGAGCCGAGCAGTACTTC. Its translation is CASSQGLAGAEQYF.

The chain uses TRBV28 and TRBJ1-1; the match to TRBD1 covers 8 bases. In germline, CDR1 is MDHEN, CDR2 SYDVKM. Trimming cost V 8 bases and J 4 bases; bases outside gene matches: 6. This CDR3 spans 13 amino acids. CDR3 region: CASGDRGPTEAFF. In nucleotides, the CDR3 is TGTGCCAGCGGAGACAGGGGTCCCACTGAAGCTTTCTTT.

The chain combines TRBV7-8 with TRBJ2-2, with a weak D call TRBD1 (5 bases). In germline, CDR1 is SGHVS, CDR2 FQNEAQ. The CDR3 is 14 amino acids. With 1 base removed from V and 7 bases from J, the gap between germline ends came to 10 bases. DNA for the CDR3: TGTGCCAGCAGCTTAGAGGGGTTAAGCGGGGAGCTGTTTTTT. It specifies CASSLEGLSGELFF.

The CDR3 reads CASSTTGGTSYEQYF. DNA of the CDR3: TGCGCCAGCAGCACCACAGGGGGAACCTCCTACGAGCAGTACTTC. The gene calls are TRBV5-1 and TRBJ2-7; TRBD1 matches 8 bases. CDR1 and CDR2 from the germline V gene are SGHRS and YFSETQ. Unmatched junction bases numbered 6, after V lost 4 bases and J lost 0 bases. This CDR3 contains 15 residues.

In its sample, this clone was seen a few times. CDR3 coding DNA: TGTGCCAGCAGCGCCCAGCGCGCGGCCCGCTACAATGAGCAGTTCTTC. Translated, it gives CASSAQRAARYNEQFF. The rearrangement joins TRBV9 to TRBJ2-1; no clear D gene. This CDR3 has 16 residues. The germline V gene has CDR1 SGDLS and CDR2 YYNGEE. Trimming cost V 3 bases and J 3 bases, with 16 bases left between them.

This clone was recorded only once. Other DNA sequences in the sample encode the same CDR3. The chain is built from TRBV2 and TRBJ1-4; no firm D call. The V gene lost 4 bases and the J gene lost 6 bases, with 3 bases spanning the gap. The germline gives CDR1 SNHLY, CDR2 FYNNEI. This CDR3 is 11 amino acids long. The CDR3 DNA reads as TGTGCCAGCAGTGGAGATGAAAAACTGTTTTTT. As protein: CASSGDEKLFF.

The J gene is TRBJ2-1, the V gene TRBV6-6, with TRBD1 matching 9 bases. The trim removed 6 bases at V and 2 bases at J, leaving 5 bases unmatched. The CDR3 sequence is 15 residues long. Germline V gene sequence: CDR1 MNHNY, CDR2 SVGAGI (reference sequence). The CDR3 DNA reads TGTGCCAGCAGAGAAAGGACAGGGGCCTACAATGAGCAGTTCTTC. Protein product: CASRERTGAYNEQFF.

The J gene is TRBJ2-5, the V gene TRBV7-7, with TRBD2 as a possible D gene (5 bases). The CDR3 consists of 13 residues. The V gene lost 0 bases and the J gene lost 7 bases, with 9 bases spanning the gap. Germline V gene data show CDR1 as SSHAT and CDR2 as FNYEAQ (reference sequence). The CDR3: CASSLARAGTQYF. Here the CDR3 DNA reads TGTGCCAGCAGCTTAGCGCGCGCGGGGACCCAGTACTTC.

In this sample, this clone turned up a few times. This CDR3 is also generated by other DNA sequences in the sample. CDR3 sequence (DNA): TGTGCCAGCAGCTTGACAGGGAACACTGAAGCTTTCTTT. It yields the protein CASSLTGNTEAFF. This chain joins TRBV7-3 and TRBJ1-1; maybe TRBD1 (6 bases). Trimming took 3 bases from V and 1 from J, leaving 6 bases between them. The germline V gene encodes CDR1 SGHTA and CDR2 FQGTGA. The CDR3 extends over 13 amino acids.

Worth noting for this clone: A much larger clone differs by one base, so this may be a read error. This rearrangement joins TRBV28 to TRBJ2-2; D perhaps matches TRBD2 (5 bases). V was trimmed by 5 bases and J by 1 base, leaving 5 bases between them. This CDR3 has 13 residues. CDR1 is MDHEN, CDR2 SYDVKM, per germline. Written as DNA, the CDR3 is TGTGCCAGCAGTGAGGGGAACACCGGGGAGCTGTTTTTT. As protein: CASSEGNTGELFF.

The CDR3 DNA is TGTGCCAGCAGGTCACCTAGCGGGTGGAATCAAGAGACCCAGTACTTC. Translated, it gives CASRSPSGWNQETQYF. The genes are TRBV28 and TRBJ2-5; 8 positions agree with TRBD2. The germline V gene encodes CDR1 MDHEN and CDR2 SYDVKM. The CDR3 is made up of 16 amino acids. Trimming at V came to 6 bases and at J to 2 bases, leaving 11 bases not matched to a gene.

The V and J genes are TRBV2 and TRBJ1-1, with TRBD1 identical over 8 bases. The trim removed 2 bases at V and 3 bases at J, leaving 5 bases unmatched. CDR1 is SNHLY, CDR2 FYNNEI, per germline. The CDR3 loop spans 15 amino acids. CDR3 loop: CASSEQGQEYTEAFF. The CDR3 nucleotides read TGTGCCAGCAGTGAACAGGGACAGGAGTACACTGAAGCTTTCTTT.

This clone was found once. This chain connects TRBV19 to TRBJ1-1, with a tentative D call TRBD1 (5 bases). With 2 bases removed from V and 0 bases from J, the gap between germline ends came to 10 bases. CDR1 is LNHDA and CDR2 is SQIVND in the germline V gene (reference sequence). This CDR3 comprises 15 residues. The CDR3 here is CASSIYRGLNTEAFF. CDR3 nucleotides: TGTGCCAGTAGTATATATCGGGGCCTGAACACTGAAGCTTTCTTT.

The chain uses TRBV28 and TRBJ2-7; weak D call: TRBD2 (5 bases). CDR1 MDHEN and CDR2 SYDVKM come from the germline V gene. The CDR3 is made up of 15 amino acids. V was cut by 1 base and J by 0 bases, with 10 bases left in between. This CDR3 is CASSLYAGYSYEQYF. As DNA, the CDR3 is TGTGCCAGCAGTTTATATGCGGGTTACTCCTACGAGCAGTACTTC.

The chain joins TRBV7-9 to TRBJ1-3; 8 positions match TRBD1. This CDR3 is 16 amino acids long. V trimming: 5 bases; J trimming: 0 bases; junction bases outside the gene matches: 6. Germline-derived CDR1 and CDR2 are SEHNR and FQNEAQ (reference sequence). CDR3 loop: CASSQTTGGSGNTIYF. CDR3 coding DNA: TGTGCCAGCAGCCAGACCACAGGGGGCTCTGGAAACACCATATATTTT.

Worth noting for this clone: Within the sample, other DNA sequences also encode this same CDR3. In nucleotides, the CDR3 is TGCAGTGCTAGGGGAGGAAACACCATATATTTT. This codes for CSARGGNTIYF. The chain carries TRBV20-1 and TRBJ1-3; D call uncertain. The V end lost 3 bases, the J end lost 4 bases, and 4 bases lay between the germline ends. The CDR3 length is 11 residues. CDR1 and CDR2 from the germline V gene are DFQATT and SNEGSKA (reference sequence).

This clone was recorded only once. This chain connects TRBV6-5 to TRBJ2-7; 10 bases are a match to TRBD2. V lost 6 bases, J lost 2 bases, and 7 bases stayed unmatched. From germline, CDR1 is MNHEY and CDR2 SVGAGI. This CDR3 region has 15 residues. CDR3 sequence (DNA): TGTGCCAGCAGCCATATGCTAGCGGGGGCCTACGAGCAGTACTTC. This codes for CASSHMLAGAYEQYF.

J is TRBJ2-1 and V is TRBV4-3, with D hard to call. Looked up from germline, CDR1 is LGHNA and CDR2 is YSLEER. This CDR3 contains 13 residues. Between the trimmed V and J ends, which lost 4 bases and 12 bases, there was a span of 16 bases. Here the CDR3 DNA reads TGCGCCAGCAGCCCCCTGGGTAGGTCGGGGCAGTTCTTC. Amino acid sequence: CASSPLGRSGQFF.

This clone was counted a single time. The chain couples TRBV9 to TRBJ2-5, with 10 bases matching TRBD2. The germline V gene has CDR1 SGDLS and CDR2 YYNGEE. V gave up 0 bases and J gave up 5 bases; unmatched junction bases: 4. The CDR3 extends over 15 amino acids. The CDR3 bases are TGTGCCAGCAGCGTAGGTGGACTAGCGGAGGAGACCCAGTACTTC. Its protein is CASSVGGLAEETQYF.

V gene TRBV5-1 combines with J gene TRBJ2-5, with a possible D match to TRBD1 (6 bases). Trimming removed 0 bases from V and 0 bases from J, with 15 bases in between. Germline assignment: CDR1 SGHRS and CDR2 YFSETQ. The CDR3 runs 17 residues. Written as DNA, the CDR3 is TGCGCCAGCAGCTTGGTCCCGACAGGTTCCCACCAAGAGACCCAGTACTTC. Translating gives CASSLVPTGSHQETQYF.

The V gene is TRBV2, the J gene TRBJ1-1; D may be TRBD1 (6 bases). CDR1 is SNHLY and CDR2 is FYNNEI in the germline V gene. The CDR3 extends over 13 amino acids. V shed 4 bases and J shed 5 bases, with 11 bases lying between them. The chain's CDR3 is CASSVGGATEAFF. CDR3 DNA sequence: TGTGCCAGCAGTGTGGGGGGCGCGACTGAAGCTTTCTTT.